These 27 T cell receptor beta chains came from one sample sequenced in a study of identical twins. Using its own MiXCR run on the 5' RACE reads, TCRdb lists one record per CDR3 protein. The repertoire consists of around 490,000 distinct CDR3 sequences, with about 22% occurring once and the leading ten covering roughly 0.5%. These data were also reused for a study on yellow fever vaccine responses in identical twins.

Sequenced input: CD4+ T cells sorted from blood. The receptors come from a woman between 18 and 29 years old in good health.

There are a few counts of this clonotype. This chain uses TRBV20-1 with TRBJ2-1; D gene ambiguous. The CDR3 loop spans 14 amino acids. Germline lookup yields CDR1 DFQATT and CDR2 SNEGSKA (reference sequence). Trimming cost V 2 bases and J 1 base, with 9 bases left between them. The CDR3 nucleotides read TGCAGTGCTAGATCCGCCCGGTCCTACAATGAGCAGTTCTTC. Its translation is CSARSARSYNEQFF.

The gene calls are TRBV18 and TRBJ2-2; weak D call: TRBD2 (5 bases). V lost 3 bases to trimming and J lost 1 base, with 9 bases between them. The germline gives CDR1 KGHSH, CDR2 LQKENI. This CDR3 has 15 amino acids. The CDR3, as DNA: TGTGCCAGCTCACCCCCTAGCCTGAACACCGGGGAGCTGTTTTTT. As protein: CASSPPSLNTGELFF.

Only a few counts were recorded for this clonotype. The chain links TRBV28 to TRBJ2-3; 9 bases agree with TRBD2. CDR3 length: 15 residues. Germline V CDR1 and CDR2: MDHEN, SYDVKM. J gave up 10 bases and V 5 bases, and 13 bases lay outside the gene matches. The CDR3 reads CASSTPLSGSGAQYF. The CDR3 nucleotides read TGTGCCAGCAGTACTCCACTTAGCGGGAGCGGGGCGCAGTATTTT.

This clonotype was recorded a few times. Here the CDR3 reads CASKLTGAMNTEAFF. In DNA form, the CDR3 reads TGTGCCAGCAAGTTGACAGGGGCTATGAACACTGAAGCTTTCTTT. The V gene is TRBV5-6, the J gene TRBJ1-1; the match to TRBD1 covers 8 bases. J gave up 0 bases and V 6 bases, and 7 bases lay outside the gene matches. CDR1 is SGHDT and CDR2 is YYEEEE in the germline V gene. CDR3 length: 15 amino acids.

This clonotype has just a few counts. CDR3 in amino acids: CASSLIRAQPQHF. Written as DNA, the CDR3 is TGTGCCAGCAGTTTAATCAGGGCTCAGCCCCAGCATTTT. The V gene is TRBV12-3 or TRBV12-4, the J gene TRBJ1-5, with a tentative D call TRBD1 (5 bases). Trimming took 2 bases from V and 6 from J, leaving 8 bases between them. The CDR3 totals 13 residues.

The V and J genes are TRBV2 and TRBJ1-4; the D gene is possibly TRBD1 (5 bases). The CDR3 has 14 amino acids. Germline CDR1 is SNHLY and CDR2 is FYNNEI. Trimming took off 3 bases at V and 5 bases at J, with 10 bases between the two ends. CDR3 sequence reads: CASSEDIYNEKLFF. CDR3 DNA: TGTGCCAGCAGTGAGGACATCTACAATGAAAAACTGTTTTTT.

This sequence joins TRBV28 and TRBJ1-1, with D perhaps TRBD1 (6 bases). This CDR3 is 14 amino acids long. V gave up 2 bases and J gave up 5 bases, with 12 bases separating them. Germline-derived CDR1 and CDR2 are MDHEN and SYDVKM. For the CDR3, the DNA is TGTGCCAGCAGTTTAGTCTCGGGGGCGACTGAAGCTTTCTTT. Translated: CASSLVSGATEAFF.

This clonotype was seen only a few times. This chain links TRBV12-3 or TRBV12-4 with TRBJ2-6; perhaps D is TRBD1 or TRBD2 (5 bases each). V gave up 5 bases and J gave up 1 base, with 15 bases separating them. The CDR3 contains 17 residues. In DNA, the CDR3 is TGTGCCAGCAGTCCTTACCCAGAGGGGTCTGGGGCCAACGTCCTGACTTTC. It translates to CASSPYPEGSGANVLTF.

The chain is built from TRBV6-5 and TRBJ1-1; 9 nucleotides match TRBD1. The CDR3 is 17 amino acids. V lost 0 bases, J lost 4 bases, and 9 bases stayed unmatched. Per the germline V gene, CDR1 is MNHEY and CDR2 is SVGAGI. The chain's CDR3 is CASSYSHRGQVGTEAFF. As DNA, the CDR3 is TGTGCCAGCAGTTACTCGCACAGGGGGCAAGTGGGCACTGAAGCTTTCTTT.

The DNA for the CDR3 is TGTGCTAGTGGTTTGGTATTAGGGAATGAGCAGTTCTTC. This sequence encodes CASGLVLGNEQFF. The chain carries TRBV12-5 and TRBJ2-1, with no clear D. CDR3 size: 13 residues. Looked up from germline, CDR1 is LGHNT and CDR2 is FRNRAP. Trimming shortened V by 0 bases and J by 7 bases, and 7 bases separated the two germline ends.

This clonotype occurred a few times. The chain links TRBV15 to TRBJ2-7, with D possibly being TRBD1 (5 bases). There are 16 residues in the CDR3. V was clipped by 0 bases and J by 4 bases, with 16 bases between them. Germline CDR1 and CDR2: LNHNV and YYDKDF (reference sequence). CDR3 sequence reads: CATSRDVGVGRYEQYF. DNA for the CDR3: TGTGCCACCAGCAGAGATGTAGGGGTGGGAAGGTACGAGCAGTACTTC.

The chain carries TRBV29-1 and TRBJ2-2; 11 positions match TRBD2. There are 16 residues in the CDR3. The germline CDR1 and CDR2 sequences are SQVTM and ANQGSEA. The junction had 13 bases not matched to a gene; V was cut back by 7 bases and J by 6 bases. CDR3 sequence reads: CSGRLAGSWASGELFF. DNA for the CDR3: TGCAGCGGCAGACTAGCGGGAAGTTGGGCGTCCGGGGAGCTGTTTTTT.

The rearrangement uses TRBV7-9 and TRBJ1-1, with 7 bases identical to TRBD1. V shed 5 bases and J 3 bases; nucleotides not matched to a gene: 9. The germline CDR1 and CDR2 sequences are SEHNR and FQNEAQ (reference sequence). This CDR3 is built from 15 residues. The CDR3: CASSPRAGGDTEAFF. As DNA, the CDR3 is TGTGCCAGCAGCCCCCGGGCAGGGGGGGACACTGAAGCTTTCTTT.

This clonotype was observed a handful of times. The chain joins TRBV27 to TRBJ2-3, with 12 nucleotides matching TRBD2. Germline V CDR1 and CDR2: MNHEY, SMNVEV (reference sequence). J gave up 6 bases and V 6 bases, and 10 bases lay outside the gene matches. This CDR3 has 16 residues. CDR3: CASRPTSGRPSDTQYF. The CDR3 DNA reads TGTGCCAGCAGGCCTACTAGCGGGAGGCCCTCCGATACGCAGTATTTT.

This clonotype was observed a single time. The chain uses TRBV3-1 and TRBJ2-7; D perhaps matches TRBD2 (5 bases). Germline V gene sequence: CDR1 LGHDT, CDR2 YNNKEL (reference sequence). V was cut by 1 base and J by 0 bases, with 7 bases left in between. This CDR3 has 14 amino acids. CDR3: CASSQGGYSYEQYF. CDR3 DNA: TGTGCCAGCAGCCAAGGCGGGTACTCCTACGAGCAGTACTTC.

The chain employs TRBV7-2 and TRBJ2-1; TRBD1 is a possible D gene (5 bases). The CDR3 has 14 residues. Trimming took 7 bases from V and 3 from J, leaving 13 bases between them. The germline gives CDR1 SGHTA, CDR2 FQGNSA. The CDR3 sequence: CASNIRAVYNEQFF. The CDR3 region has the DNA TGTGCCAGCAATATCAGGGCCGTCTACAATGAGCAGTTCTTC.

This chain links TRBV5-1 with TRBJ2-1; TRBD2 agrees at 14 bases. Germline V lookup: CDR1 SGHRS, CDR2 YFSETQ. V lost 1 base to trimming and J lost 7 bases; unmatched junction nucleotides: 7. The CDR3 is 17 residues long. The CDR3 DNA sequence: TGCGCCAGCAGCTTGTCTGGGACTAGCGGGAGTTGGAATGAGCAGTTCTTC. As protein: CASSLSGTSGSWNEQFF.

In DNA, the CDR3 is TGTGCCAGCAGCCAAGACAGGGGAGAGCAGTACGTC. Translating it yields CASSQDRGEQYV. V is TRBV3-1 and J is TRBJ2-7; a weak D match, TRBD1 (6 bases). Germline-derived CDR1 and CDR2 are LGHDT and YNNKEL (reference sequence). The CDR3 length is 12 residues. The V end lost 0 bases, the J end lost 7 bases, and 7 bases lay between the germline ends.

This clonotype was detected many times. This chain joins TRBV12-3 or TRBV12-4 and TRBJ2-7; 8 bases are a match to TRBD2. J was trimmed by 1 base and V by 3 bases; bases with no gene match: 5. The length of the CDR3 is 15 residues. This chain's CDR3 is CASSFVAGGSYEQYF. In nucleotides, the CDR3 is TGTGCCAGCAGTTTCGTGGCGGGAGGTTCCTACGAGCAGTACTTC.

This clonotype was seen only a few times. The chain has TRBV5-1 and TRBJ2-7; TRBD2 matches 7 bases. Germline CDR1 SGHRS, CDR2 YFSETQ. Trimming cost V 3 bases and J 3 bases; bases outside gene matches: 6. The CDR3 spans 14 residues. The CDR3 nucleotides are TGCGCCAGCAGCTCAGCTCCGGGGGGCTACGAGCAGTACTTC. Translating it yields CASSSAPGGYEQYF.

Only a few counts were recorded for this clonotype. The rearrangement joins TRBV6-2 or TRBV6-3 to TRBJ2-5; TRBD2 agrees at 10 bases. Germline V CDR1 and CDR2: MNHEY, SVGEGT. The length of the CDR3 is 15 residues. J lost 7 bases, V lost 6 bases, and 11 bases had no gene match. The CDR3 is CASRYPLAGASTQYF. In nucleotides, the CDR3 is TGTGCCAGCAGGTACCCCCTAGCGGGGGCCTCGACCCAGTACTTC.

The rearrangement uses TRBV7-6 and TRBJ2-1, with D perhaps TRBD2 (6 bases). The CDR3 has 16 residues. Germline assignment: CDR1 SGHVS and CDR2 FNYEAQ. V lost 4 bases to trimming and J lost 1 base, with 14 bases between them. The DNA for the CDR3 is TGTGCCAGCAGCTCTACTCTAGCGACGTCCTACAATGAGCAGTTCTTC. It yields the protein CASSSTLATSYNEQFF.

The chain carries TRBV7-2 and TRBJ2-2; no clear D. CDR1 and CDR2 from the germline V gene are SGHTA and FQGNSA. The CDR3 is made up of 16 amino acids. The V end lost 3 bases, the J end lost 5 bases, and 16 bases lay between the germline ends. The CDR3 reads CASSFLVREFTGELFF. For the CDR3, the DNA is TGTGCCAGCAGCTTTTTGGTTAGAGAGTTTACCGGGGAGCTGTTTTTT.

The V and J genes are TRBV11-1 and TRBJ1-1, with a tentative D call TRBD1 (6 bases). The germline V gene has CDR1 SGHAT and CDR2 FQDESV (reference sequence). The V gene lost 5 bases and the J gene lost 1 base, with 23 bases spanning the gap. The CDR3 spans 18 residues. As DNA, the CDR3 is TGTGCCAGCAGCCGCAGAGAGGGGGTCCGTAGTAAGAACACTGAAGCTTTCTTT. It codes for CASSRREGVRSKNTEAFF.

V is TRBV12-3 or TRBV12-4 and J is TRBJ2-7, with no clear D. This CDR3 has 15 amino acids. V was cut by 3 bases and J by 0 bases, with 12 bases left in between. The CDR3 DNA is TGTGCCAGCAGTTTTGAGCGATCGAGCTCCTACGAGCAGTACTTC. Encoded protein: CASSFERSSSYEQYF.

The chain has TRBV29-1 and TRBJ2-5; 10 bases fit TRBD2. The germline V gene has CDR1 SQVTM and CDR2 ANQGSEA. The CDR3 sequence is 14 residues long. V lost 2 bases, J lost 5 bases, and 5 bases stayed unmatched. The CDR3 loop reads CSVEKREGLETQYF. The DNA for the CDR3 is TGCAGCGTTGAAAAGCGGGAGGGCCTGGAGACCCAGTACTTC.

The chain carries TRBV9 and TRBJ2-1; tentatively, D is TRBD2 (6 bases). This CDR3 region has 14 residues. Trimming pared 0 bases from V and 5 bases from J, leaving 9 bases between. Germline V CDR1 and CDR2: SGDLS, YYNGEE. For the CDR3, the DNA is TGTGCCAGCAGCGTAGGAAGGACTAACAATGAGCAGTTCTTC. It codes for CASSVGRTNNEQFF.